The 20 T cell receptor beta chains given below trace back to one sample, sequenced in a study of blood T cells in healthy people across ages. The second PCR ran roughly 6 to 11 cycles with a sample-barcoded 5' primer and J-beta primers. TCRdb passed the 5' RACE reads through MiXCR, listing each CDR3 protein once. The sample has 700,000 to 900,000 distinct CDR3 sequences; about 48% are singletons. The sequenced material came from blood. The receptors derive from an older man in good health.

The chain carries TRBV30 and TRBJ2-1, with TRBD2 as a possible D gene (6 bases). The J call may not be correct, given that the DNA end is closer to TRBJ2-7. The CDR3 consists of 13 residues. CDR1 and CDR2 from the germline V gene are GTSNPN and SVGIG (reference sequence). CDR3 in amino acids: CAWSTSSYNEQYF. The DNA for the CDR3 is TGTGCCTGGAGTACTAGCTCCTACAATGAGCAGTACTTC.

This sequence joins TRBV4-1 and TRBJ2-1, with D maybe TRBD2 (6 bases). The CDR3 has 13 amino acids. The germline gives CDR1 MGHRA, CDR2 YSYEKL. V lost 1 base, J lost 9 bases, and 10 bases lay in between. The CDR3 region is CASSQGPGGEQFF. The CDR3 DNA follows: TGCGCCAGCAGCCAAGGCCCCGGGGGTGAGCAGTTCTTC.

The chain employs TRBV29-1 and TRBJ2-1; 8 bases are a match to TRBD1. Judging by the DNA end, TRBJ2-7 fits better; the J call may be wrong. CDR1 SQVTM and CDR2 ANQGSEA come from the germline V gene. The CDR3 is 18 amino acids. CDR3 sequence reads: CSVEGRDRGTGRHNEQYF. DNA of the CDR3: TGCAGCGTTGAAGGGAGGGACCGGGGGACAGGCCGACACAATGAGCAGTACTTC.

The chain's CDR3 is CSATTSMETQYF. The DNA for the CDR3 is TGCAGTGCTACGACTAGCATGGAGACCCAGTACTTC. V gene TRBV20-1 combines with J gene TRBJ2-5, with 7 bases matching TRBD2. This CDR3 is built from 12 residues. Germline V gives CDR1 DFQATT, CDR2 SNEGSKA (reference sequence). V lost 4 bases and J lost 5; bases outside the gene matches: 4.

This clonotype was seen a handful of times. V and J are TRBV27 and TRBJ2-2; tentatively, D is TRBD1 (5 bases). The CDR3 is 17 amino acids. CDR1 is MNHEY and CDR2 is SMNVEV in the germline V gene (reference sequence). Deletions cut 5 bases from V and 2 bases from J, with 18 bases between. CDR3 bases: TGTGCCAGCAGTCTGCGATCCGACAGACACAACACCGGGGAGCTGTTTTTT. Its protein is CASSLRSDRHNTGELFF.

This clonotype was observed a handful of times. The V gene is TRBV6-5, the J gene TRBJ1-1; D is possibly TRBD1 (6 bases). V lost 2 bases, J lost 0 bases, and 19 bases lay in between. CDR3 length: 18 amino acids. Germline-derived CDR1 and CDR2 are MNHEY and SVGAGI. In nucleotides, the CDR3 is TGTGCCAGCAGTTACGGGGGGGGAAGAGGACAGATGAACACTGAAGCTTTCTTT. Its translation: CASSYGGGRGQMNTEAFF.

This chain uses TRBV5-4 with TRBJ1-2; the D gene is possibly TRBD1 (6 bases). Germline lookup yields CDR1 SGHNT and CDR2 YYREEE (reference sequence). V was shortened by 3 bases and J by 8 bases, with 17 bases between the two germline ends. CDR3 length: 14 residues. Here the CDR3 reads CASSSEYTGSGYTF. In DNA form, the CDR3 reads TGTGCCAGCAGCTCAGAATATACAGGGTCCGGCTACACCTTC.

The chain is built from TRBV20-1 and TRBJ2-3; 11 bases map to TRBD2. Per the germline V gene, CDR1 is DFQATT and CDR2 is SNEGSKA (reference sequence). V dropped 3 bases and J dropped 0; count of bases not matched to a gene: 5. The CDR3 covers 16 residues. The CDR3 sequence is CSASIASGGSTDTQYF. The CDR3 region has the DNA TGCAGTGCTAGTATAGCTAGCGGGGGGAGCACAGATACGCAGTATTTT.

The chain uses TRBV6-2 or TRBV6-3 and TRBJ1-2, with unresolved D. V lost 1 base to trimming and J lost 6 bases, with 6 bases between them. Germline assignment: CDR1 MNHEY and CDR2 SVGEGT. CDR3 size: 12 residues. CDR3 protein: CASSYFKDGYTF. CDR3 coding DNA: TGTGCCAGCAGTTACTTTAAGGATGGCTACACCTTC.

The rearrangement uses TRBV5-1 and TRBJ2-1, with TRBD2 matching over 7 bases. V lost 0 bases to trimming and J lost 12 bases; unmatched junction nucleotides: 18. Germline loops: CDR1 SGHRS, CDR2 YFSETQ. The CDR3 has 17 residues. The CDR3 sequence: CASSLERFGLAAKGQFF. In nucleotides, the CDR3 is TGCGCCAGCAGCTTGGAACGTTTCGGGCTAGCGGCAAAGGGGCAGTTCTTC. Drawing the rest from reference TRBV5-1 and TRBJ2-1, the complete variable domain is KAGVTQTPRYLIKTRGQQVTLSCSPISGHRSVSWYQQTPGQGLQFLFEYFSETQRNKGNFPGRFSGRQFSNSRSEMNVSTLELGDSALYLCASSLERFGLAAKGQFFGPGTRLTVL.

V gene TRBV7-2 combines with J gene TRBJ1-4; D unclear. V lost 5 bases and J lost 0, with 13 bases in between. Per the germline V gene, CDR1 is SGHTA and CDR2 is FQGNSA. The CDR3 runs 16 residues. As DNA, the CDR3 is TGTGCCAGCAGCCTCTCACGCCCCTCAACTAATGAAAAACTGTTTTTT. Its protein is CASSLSRPSTNEKLFF.

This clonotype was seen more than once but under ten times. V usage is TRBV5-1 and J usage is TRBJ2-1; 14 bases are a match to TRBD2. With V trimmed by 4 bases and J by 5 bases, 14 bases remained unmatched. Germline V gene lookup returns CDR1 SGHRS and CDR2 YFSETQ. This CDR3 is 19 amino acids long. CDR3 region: CASSDGTSGSTVPHNEQFF. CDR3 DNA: TGCGCCAGCAGCGACGGGACTAGCGGGAGTACGGTCCCTCACAATGAGCAGTTCTTC. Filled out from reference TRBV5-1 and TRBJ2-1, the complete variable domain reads KAGVTQTPRYLIKTRGQQVTLSCSPISGHRSVSWYQQTPGQGLQFLFEYFSETQRNKGNFPGRFSGRQFSNSRSEMNVSTLELGDSALYLCASSDGTSGSTVPHNEQFFGPGTRLTVL.

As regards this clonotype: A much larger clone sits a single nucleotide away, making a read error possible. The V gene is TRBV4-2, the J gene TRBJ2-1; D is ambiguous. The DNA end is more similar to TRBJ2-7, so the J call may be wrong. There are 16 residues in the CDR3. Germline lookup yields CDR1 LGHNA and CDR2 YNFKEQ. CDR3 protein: CASSQFQQTPYNEQYF. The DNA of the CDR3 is TGTGCCAGCAGCCAATTTCAACAAACGCCCTACAATGAGCAGTACTTC.

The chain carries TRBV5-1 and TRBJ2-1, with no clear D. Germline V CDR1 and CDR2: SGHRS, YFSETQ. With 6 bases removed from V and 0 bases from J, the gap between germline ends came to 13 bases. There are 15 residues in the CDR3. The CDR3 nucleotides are TGCGCCAGCACCCACGACCAAAGCTCCTACAATGAGCAGTTCTTC. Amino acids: CASTHDQSSYNEQFF. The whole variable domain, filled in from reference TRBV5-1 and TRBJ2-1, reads KAGVTQTPRYLIKTRGQQVTLSCSPISGHRSVSWYQQTPGQGLQFLFEYFSETQRNKGNFPGRFSGRQFSNSRSEMNVSTLELGDSALYLCASTHDQSSYNEQFFGPGTRLTVL.

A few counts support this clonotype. The CDR3 loop is CASSKVDREEGSHTYNEQFF. The CDR3 DNA sequence: TGTGCCAGCAGCAAAGTTGACAGGGAAGAGGGGTCCCATACTTACAATGAGCAGTTCTTC. This chain links TRBV21-1 with TRBJ2-1; the table gives TRBD1 as D, unverified against the DNA. TRBV21-1 counts as a pseudogene. This CDR3 comprises 20 residues.

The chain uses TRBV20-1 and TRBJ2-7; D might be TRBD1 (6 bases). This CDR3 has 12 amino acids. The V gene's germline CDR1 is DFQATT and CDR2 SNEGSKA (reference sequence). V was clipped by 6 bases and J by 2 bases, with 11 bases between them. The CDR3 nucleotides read TGCAGTGCGTCGGACAGACCCTACGAGCAGTACTTC. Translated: CSASDRPYEQYF.

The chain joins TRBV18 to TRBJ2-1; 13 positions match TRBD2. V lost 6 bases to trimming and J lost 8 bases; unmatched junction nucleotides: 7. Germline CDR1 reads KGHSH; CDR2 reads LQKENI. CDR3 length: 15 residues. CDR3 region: CASSAGTSGIYEQFF. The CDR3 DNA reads TGTGCCAGCTCCGCCGGGACTAGCGGGATCTATGAGCAGTTCTTC.

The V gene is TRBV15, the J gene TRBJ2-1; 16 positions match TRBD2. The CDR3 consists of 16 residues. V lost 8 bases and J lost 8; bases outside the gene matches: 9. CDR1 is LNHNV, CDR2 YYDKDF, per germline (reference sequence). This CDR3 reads CATGGTSGGAMDEQFF. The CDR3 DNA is TGTGCCACCGGAGGGACTAGCGGGGGGGCCATGGATGAGCAGTTCTTC.

CDR3 in amino acids: CASSVVGAGANVLTF. DNA of the CDR3: TGTGCCAGCAGCGTAGTAGGGGCCGGGGCCAACGTCCTGACTTTC. V gene TRBV9 combines with J gene TRBJ2-6, with TRBD1 as a possible D gene (5 bases). Trimming removed 0 bases at V and 4 bases at J, with 8 bases between. Germline V lookup: CDR1 SGDLS, CDR2 YYNGEE. The CDR3 contains 15 residues.

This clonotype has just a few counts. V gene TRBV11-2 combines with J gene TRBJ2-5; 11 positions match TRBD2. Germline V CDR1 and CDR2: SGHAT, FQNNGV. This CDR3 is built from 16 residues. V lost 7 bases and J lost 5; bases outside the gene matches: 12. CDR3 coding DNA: TGTGCCAGCACCTCGGGTAGCGGGAGGGGTTGGGAGACCCAGTACTTC. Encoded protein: CASTSGSGRGWETQYF.